These 18 T cell receptor beta chains share one sample of origin, sequenced in a study of shared clonotypes between healthy human individuals. Profiling relied on immunoSEQ multiplex PCR, and the TCRdb table lists in-frame clones only, not all of them. Found here are millions of clones, approximately 94% of them singletons; the top ten hold more than 0.12%. The sequencing input was naive CD4+ T cells sorted from blood. As for subset: CD45RA+ positively selected. These receptors originate from a man aged 18 to 29 in good health.

This sequence joins TRBV2 and TRBJ1-2; 7 bases match TRBD1. Trimming took 4 bases from V and 2 from J; bases not matched to a gene: 4. The CDR3 totals 14 residues. Germline loops: CDR1 SNHLY, CDR2 FYNNEI. CDR3 DNA: TGTGCCAGCAGTGTTGTGGGACAGAACTATGGCTACACCTTC. It is translated as CASSVVGQNYGYTF. The whole variable domain, filled in from reference TRBV2 and TRBJ1-2, reads EPEVTQTPSHQVTQMGQEVILRCVPISNHLYFYWYRQILGQKVEFLVSFYNNEISEKSEIFDDQFSVERPDGSNFTLKIRSTKLEDSAMYFCASSVVGQNYGYTFGSGTRLTVV.

The CDR3 region is CASSVGEANSPLHF. The CDR3, as DNA: TGTGCCAGCAGCGTAGGGGAGGCGAATTCACCCCTCCACTTT. This chain uses TRBV9 with TRBJ1-6; no firm D call. This CDR3 comprises 14 residues. Between the trimmed V and J ends, which lost 0 bases and 7 bases, there was a span of 8 bases. Germline CDR1 and CDR2: SGDLS and YYNGEE.

Remarks on this clone: Other DNA sequences in this specimen translate into the identical CDR3. This chain uses TRBV9 with TRBJ1-5; weak D call: TRBD1 (6 bases). Germline assignment: CDR1 SGDLS and CDR2 YYNGEE. The CDR3 loop spans 14 amino acids. V lost 0 bases to trimming and J lost 6 bases, with 10 bases between them. The CDR3 region is CASSVEGVGQPQHF. The CDR3 bases are TGTGCCAGCAGCGTAGAGGGGGTCGGTCAGCCCCAGCATTTT.

The chain uses TRBV28 and TRBJ1-1, with a possible D match to TRBD1 (5 bases). The CDR3 sequence is 13 residues long. Trimming took 3 bases from V and 8 from J, leaving 13 bases between them. The V gene's germline CDR1 is MDHEN and CDR2 SYDVKM. The CDR3 region has the DNA TGTGCCAGCAGTTTCTATACTAACAGGGAAGCTTTCTTT. Protein: CASSFYTNREAFF.

The sample holds one count of this clone. The chain combines TRBV10-3 with TRBJ2-7; TRBD2 aligns across 9 bases. CDR1 is ENHRY, CDR2 SYGVKD, per germline. With V trimmed by 5 bases and J by 3 bases, 5 bases remained unmatched. The CDR3 runs 14 residues. The CDR3 sequence is CAISLAGVDYEQYF. As DNA, the CDR3 is TGTGCCATCAGTTTAGCGGGGGTCGACTACGAGCAGTACTTC.

The chain recombines TRBV5-6 with TRBJ2-3; 7 bases match TRBD2. Germline V lookup: CDR1 SGHDT, CDR2 YYEEEE. J lost 0 bases, V lost 4 bases, and 11 bases had no gene match. CDR3 length: 17 amino acids. As DNA, the CDR3 is TGTGCCAGCAGCGGGGGGGAGCTAATCCCTAGCACAGATACGCAGTATTTT. Translated: CASSGGELIPSTDTQYF.

CDR3 residues: CASEDRAPGYGYTF. CDR3 DNA sequence: TGTGCCAGTGAGGACAGGGCTCCTGGCTATGGCTACACCTTC. The genes are TRBV28 and TRBJ1-2; 8 positions match TRBD1. Looked up from germline, CDR1 is MDHEN and CDR2 is SYDVKM. CDR3 length equals 14 residues. The junction had 10 bases not matched to a gene; V was cut back by 9 bases and J by 4 bases.

This clone has only one observation. V usage is TRBV30 and J usage is TRBJ2-3; D is unresolved. Trimming shortened V by 4 bases and J by 3 bases, and 11 bases separated the two germline ends. This CDR3 contains 13 residues. Per the germline V gene, CDR1 is GTSNPN and CDR2 is SVGIG (reference sequence). CDR3 sequence reads: CAWISPKTDTQYF. For the CDR3, the DNA is TGTGCCTGGATTTCCCCAAAGACAGATACGCAGTATTTT.

V gene TRBV19 combines with J gene TRBJ2-7; 11 bases are shared with TRBD2. V was pared by 5 bases and J by 3 bases, with 6 bases of the junction left unmatched. The CDR3 spans 15 residues. CDR1 is LNHDA, CDR2 SQIVND, per germline (reference sequence). The CDR3 is CASSAATSGGYEQYF. In DNA form, the CDR3 reads TGTGCCAGTAGTGCCGCCACTAGCGGGGGCTACGAGCAGTACTTC. Drawing the rest from reference TRBV19 and TRBJ2-7, the complete variable domain is DGGITQSPKYLFRKEGQNVTLSCEQNLNHDAMYWYRQDPGQGLRLIYYSQIVNDFQKGDIAEGYSVSREKKESFPLTVTSAQKNPTAFYLCASSAATSGGYEQYFGPGTRLTVT.

The rearrangement links TRBV10-3 to TRBJ2-7; TRBD1 matches at 11 bases. CDR3 length: 18 amino acids. CDR1 ENHRY and CDR2 SYGVKD come from the germline V gene. J gave up 3 bases and V 4 bases, and 14 bases lay outside the gene matches. The CDR3 loop is CAISGDFHRDRGDYEQYF. The CDR3 coding sequence is TGTGCCATCAGTGGAGACTTCCACCGGGACAGGGGGGACTACGAGCAGTACTTC.

This chain links TRBV27 with TRBJ1-1; 8 nucleotides agree with TRBD1. V lost 6 bases to trimming and J lost 0 bases; unmatched junction nucleotides: 15. The germline CDR1 and CDR2 sequences are MNHEY and SMNVEV (reference sequence). This CDR3 is 18 amino acids long. The CDR3 sequence: CASSPRWTGYSMNTEAFF. The CDR3 DNA sequence: TGTGCCAGCAGCCCACGTTGGACAGGGTACTCCATGAACACTGAAGCTTTCTTT.

The rearrangement links TRBV5-1 to TRBJ2-6, with 7 positions matching TRBD1. CDR1 is SGHRS, CDR2 YFSETQ, per germline. The junction had 4 bases not matched to a gene; V was cut back by 4 bases and J by 0 bases. CDR3 size: 16 residues. The CDR3, as DNA: TGCGCCAGCAGCGGGGACAGCACCTCTGGGGCCAACGTCCTGACTTTC. It specifies CASSGDSTSGANVLTF. The full variable domain, in which reference TRBV5-1 and TRBJ2-6 provide the parts outside the CDR3, is KAGVTQTPRYLIKTRGQQVTLSCSPISGHRSVSWYQQTPGQGLQFLFEYFSETQRNKGNFPGRFSGRQFSNSRSEMNVSTLELGDSALYLCASSGDSTSGANVLTFGAGSRLTVL.

The chain combines TRBV6-1 with TRBJ1-6, with a tentative D call TRBD1 (5 bases). The CDR3 spans 15 residues. Trimming stripped 4 bases from V and 4 bases from J, with 11 bases between. Germline V CDR1 and CDR2: MNHNS, SASEGT. CDR3 amino acids: CASSAGGTYNSPLHF. The CDR3 nucleotides are TGTGCCAGCAGTGCCGGGGGGACTTATAATTCACCCCTCCACTTT.

The chain uses TRBV30 and TRBJ2-7; the D is unclear. V lost 3 bases to trimming and J lost 7 bases, with 16 bases between them. In germline, CDR1 is GTSNPN, CDR2 SVGIG (reference sequence). The CDR3 extends over 13 amino acids. CDR3 protein: CAWRSGGVGEQYF. The CDR3 nucleotides are TGTGCCTGGAGGTCAGGTGGGGTGGGTGAGCAGTACTTC.

On this clone itself: The sample holds other DNA sequences that translate to the same CDR3. This chain joins TRBV7-8 and TRBJ1-5; no clear D. The germline CDR1 and CDR2 sequences are SGHVS and FQNEAQ. The CDR3 contains 11 residues. Between the trimmed V and J ends, which lost 5 bases and 9 bases, there was a span of 8 bases. CDR3 amino acids: CASSLGGPQHF. For the CDR3, the DNA is TGTGCCAGCAGCCTCGGAGGGCCCCAGCATTTT.

The rearrangement joins TRBV5-6 to TRBJ1-4, with TRBD1 matching 8 bases. Germline loops: CDR1 SGHDT, CDR2 YYEEEE. This CDR3 is built from 15 residues. V dropped 4 bases and J dropped 3; count of bases not matched to a gene: 5. The chain's CDR3 is CASSHDRGANEKLFF. CDR3 nucleotide sequence: TGTGCCAGCAGCCACGACAGGGGAGCTAATGAAAAACTGTTTTTT.

The rearrangement links TRBV5-1 to TRBJ1-5; D not resolved. The germline V gene has CDR1 SGHRS and CDR2 YFSETQ. There are 14 residues in the CDR3. The V and J ends lost 3 bases and 4 bases respectively, with 11 bases between them. In DNA form, the CDR3 reads TGCGCCAGCAGCTCAGATGGAACTAATCAGCCCCAGCATTTT. As protein: CASSSDGTNQPQHF.

This clone was picked up a small number of times. V gene TRBV30 combines with J gene TRBJ1-1; 7 positions agree with TRBD1. V lost 4 bases and J lost 5; bases outside the gene matches: 10. Germline V CDR1 and CDR2: GTSNPN, SVGIG (reference sequence). This CDR3 spans 14 amino acids. The CDR3, as DNA: TGTGCCTGGAATCCCACAGGGGTTGGAACTGAAGCTTTCTTT. It is translated as CAWNPTGVGTEAFF.